The clone carrying this TCR beta chain appeared many times. What it binds is not known. This entry belongs to a study of T-cell memory formation after mild COVID-19. Study background: There were largely donor-specific TCR clusters. Whole-study results and caveats: The appearance of some responding clones in pre-infection memory suggested that cross-reactive memory joined. Clones that contracted clustered mainly in CM and EM if CD4+ and in EMRA if CD8+.

TCRdb reprocessed the 5' RACE reads with MiXCR, giving one entry per CDR3 protein. Here the sample spans 25,000 to 30,000 distinct CDR3 sequences, about 16% being singletons. This CDR3 spans 15 amino acids. CDR1 and CDR2 (germline): LNHDA, SQIVND (reference sequence). The V and J ends lost 6 bases and 0 bases respectively, with 15 bases between them. The chain is built from TRBV19 and TRBJ2-7; TRBD1 or TRBD2 may be the D gene (5 bases each). The sequenced sample was PBMCs or a T cell subset sorted from them (not recorded which). The receptor comes from an adult who had mild COVID-19 (a few samples of this study predate the infection). Cell type and time point are not known. The CDR3 DNA reads TGTGCCAGTAGAGGTCGGGCAGGGAGCTCCTACGAGCAGTACTTC. Protein sequence: CASRGRAGSSYEQYF.